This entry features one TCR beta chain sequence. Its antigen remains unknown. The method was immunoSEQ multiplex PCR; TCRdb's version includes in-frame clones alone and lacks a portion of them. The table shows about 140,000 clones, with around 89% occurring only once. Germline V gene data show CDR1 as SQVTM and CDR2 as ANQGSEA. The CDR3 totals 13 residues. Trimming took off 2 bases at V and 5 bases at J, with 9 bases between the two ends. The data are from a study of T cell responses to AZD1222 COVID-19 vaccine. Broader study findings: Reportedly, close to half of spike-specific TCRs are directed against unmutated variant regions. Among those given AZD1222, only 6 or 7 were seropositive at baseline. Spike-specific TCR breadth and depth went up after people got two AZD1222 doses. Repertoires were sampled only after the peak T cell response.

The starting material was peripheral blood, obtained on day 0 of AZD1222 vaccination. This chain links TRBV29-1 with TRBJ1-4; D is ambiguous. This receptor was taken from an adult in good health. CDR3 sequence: CSVETQYNEKLFF. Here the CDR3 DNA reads TGCAGCGTTGAAACCCAGTACAATGAAAAACTGTTTTTT.